Below are 16 T cell receptor beta chains sequenced from a single sample in a study of blood T cell repertoires in COVID-19. The assay was immunoSEQ multiplex PCR, and TCRdb's table has in-frame clones only and misses some. This repertoire shows tens of thousands of clones, roughly 90% found once; its top ten account for around 4.5%. Input material: peripheral blood. These TCRs come from a woman aged 55 to 70 with active COVID-19.

The V and J genes are TRBV7-9 and TRBJ1-5, with a tentative D call TRBD1 (6 bases). The CDR3 length is 14 residues. Germline CDR1 and CDR2: SEHNR and FQNEAQ (reference sequence). Trimming cost V 3 bases and J 2 bases, with 8 bases left between them. CDR3 region: CASSLAGGNQPQHF. As DNA, the CDR3 is TGTGCCAGCAGCTTGGCAGGGGGCAATCAGCCCCAGCATTTT.

In this sample, this clone turned up many times. The V call is TRBV2, the J call TRBJ1-3; possible D gene TRBD1, 6 bases. Trimming cost V 2 bases and J 2 bases, with 16 bases left between them. CDR1 is SNHLY and CDR2 is FYNNEI in the germline V gene. This CDR3 region has 17 residues. The CDR3, as DNA: TGTGCCAGCAGTGAAACGGCACAGGGTGATACTGGAAACACCATATATTTT. This codes for CASSETAQGDTGNTIYF.

V usage is TRBV20-1 and J usage is TRBJ2-3; possible D gene TRBD2, 7 bases. Per the germline V gene, CDR1 is DFQATT and CDR2 is SNEGSKA (reference sequence). CDR3 length: 15 amino acids. V was pared by 3 bases and J by 1 base, with 14 bases between. The CDR3 reads CSASLREGGTDTQYF. DNA for the CDR3: TGCAGTGCTAGTTTAAGGGAGGGGGGCACAGATACGCAGTATTTT.

V usage is TRBV12-3 or TRBV12-4 and J usage is TRBJ2-3; TRBD2 matches 7 bases. The CDR3 is 13 amino acids. V lost 10 bases to trimming and J lost 2 bases; unmatched junction nucleotides: 6. CDR3: CATERDYTDTQYF. The DNA of the CDR3 is TGTGCCACCGAACGGGACTACACAGATACGCAGTATTTT.

The chain employs TRBV7-2 and TRBJ2-7; D possibly corresponds to TRBD1 (5 bases). The CDR3 loop spans 14 amino acids. Trimming removed 5 bases at V and 3 bases at J, with 14 bases between. Per germline, CDR1 SGHTA and CDR2 FQGNSA. CDR3 sequence reads: CASSPDTTHYEQYF. The CDR3 DNA sequence: TGTGCCAGCAGCCCGGACACGACTCACTACGAGCAGTACTTC.

The CDR3 DNA follows: TGTGCCAGCAGCGTAAGGGGGAGAGAGAACACCGGGGAGCTGTTTTTT. Amino acids: CASSVRGRENTGELFF. The V call is TRBV9, the J call TRBJ2-2, with D perhaps TRBD1 (6 bases). The germline V gene has CDR1 SGDLS and CDR2 YYNGEE. This CDR3 spans 16 amino acids. V was clipped by 1 base and J by 1 base, with 11 bases between them.

The chain couples TRBV5-1 to TRBJ2-1, with a tentative D call TRBD1 (5 bases). The CDR3 has 14 amino acids. The V end was cut by 0 bases, the J end by 7 bases, with 11 bases between. Germline V lookup: CDR1 SGHRS, CDR2 YFSETQ. The CDR3 loop is CASSLAAGQNEQFF. CDR3 DNA sequence: TGCGCCAGCAGCTTGGCTGCAGGGCAGAATGAGCAGTTCTTC. Full variable domain (missing parts from reference TRBV5-1 and TRBJ2-1): KAGVTQTPRYLIKTRGQQVTLSCSPISGHRSVSWYQQTPGQGLQFLFEYFSETQRNKGNFPGRFSGRQFSNSRSEMNVSTLELGDSALYLCASSLAAGQNEQFFGPGTRLTVL.

The chain couples TRBV28 to TRBJ1-2, with D possibly matching TRBD1 (5 bases). The CDR3 consists of 15 residues. The V end was cut by 2 bases, the J end by 8 bases, with 18 bases between. CDR1 and CDR2 from the germline V gene are MDHEN and SYDVKM. DNA of the CDR3: TGTGCCAGCAGTTTAATGCAGCGGGGCGTAGGAGGCTACACCTTC. Translated: CASSLMQRGVGGYTF.

The genes are TRBV18 and TRBJ2-5; 10 bases are shared with TRBD2. There are 16 residues in the CDR3. CDR1 and CDR2 from the germline V gene are KGHSH and LQKENI. With V trimmed by 6 bases and J by 0 bases, 7 bases remained unmatched. The CDR3 is CASSQWGTSDQETQYF. The CDR3 nucleotides are TGTGCCAGCTCCCAGTGGGGGACTAGCGACCAAGAGACCCAGTACTTC.

V is TRBV3-1 (or the pseudogene TRBV3-2) and J is TRBJ1-5; TRBD1 matches at 11 bases. Germline loops: CDR1 LGHDT, CDR2 YNNKEL (reference sequence). Unmatched junction bases numbered 4, after V lost 3 bases and J lost 9 bases. The CDR3 is made up of 14 amino acids. CDR3 loop: CASSHGQGAGPQHF. The CDR3 DNA reads TGTGCCAGCAGCCACGGACAGGGGGCCGGGCCCCAGCATTTT.

The CDR3 nucleotides are TGTGCCAGCAGTCTACGACAAAACATGAACACTGAAGCTTTCTTT. Its translation: CASSLRQNMNTEAFF. V and J are TRBV28 and TRBJ1-1; D uncertain. Germline V gene data show CDR1 as MDHEN and CDR2 as SYDVKM. V lost 5 bases to trimming and J lost 0 bases, with 13 bases between them. The CDR3 runs to 15 residues.

Only one count was recorded for this clone. The chain combines TRBV27 with TRBJ2-3, with a tentative D call TRBD1 (5 bases). V was cut by 8 bases and J by 8 bases, with 14 bases left in between. Per the germline V gene, CDR1 is MNHEY and CDR2 is SMNVEV (reference sequence). The CDR3 has 12 amino acids. CDR3 residues: CASWGFGGTQYF. The CDR3 bases are TGTGCCAGCTGGGGCTTTGGCGGTACGCAGTATTTT.

The chain recombines TRBV5-6 with TRBJ1-2, with D possibly being TRBD1 (5 bases). V was clipped by 4 bases and J by 2 bases, with 12 bases between them. This CDR3 region has 14 residues. CDR1 is SGHDT, CDR2 YYEEEE, per germline. CDR3 coding DNA: TGTGCCAGCAGCATGAACAGGATAAACTATGGCTACACCTTC. Amino acid sequence: CASSMNRINYGYTF.

V gene TRBV16 combines with J gene TRBJ2-5; possibly TRBD1 for D (6 bases). This CDR3 spans 14 amino acids. The ends were cut back, 3 bases at V and 5 bases at J, with 13 bases in the middle. From germline, CDR1 is KGHSY and CDR2 FQNENV. The CDR3 sequence is CASSQGASLETQYF. As DNA, the CDR3 is TGTGCCAGCAGCCAGGGGGCCTCTCTGGAGACCCAGTACTTC.

The chain has TRBV10-3 and TRBJ2-7; possible D gene TRBD1, 5 bases. The CDR3 loop spans 13 amino acids. The V gene lost 10 bases and the J gene lost 5 bases, with 18 bases spanning the gap. CDR1 and CDR2 (germline): ENHRY, SYGVKD. CDR3 residues: CATTRGKPDEQYF. As DNA, the CDR3 is TGTGCCACCACAAGGGGTAAACCCGACGAGCAGTACTTC.

This chain uses TRBV27 with TRBJ1-6, with D possibly TRBD1 on 6 matching bases. Germline CDR1 reads MNHEY; CDR2 reads SMNVEV (reference sequence). Trimming left V 4 bases short and J 0 bases short, with 16 bases between. This CDR3 comprises 18 residues. The CDR3 DNA is TGTGCCAGCAGTTCAGGGGTCGGACGAGGCTCCTATAATTCACCCCTCCACTTT. Its translation is CASSSGVGRGSYNSPLHF.